Sequencing of this T cell receptor beta chain was carried out in a study of CD8+ T cells in alopecia areata. The CDR3 loop spans 16 amino acids. Trimming pared 6 bases from V and 0 bases from J, leaving 16 bases between. Germline values: CDR1 SGHTS, CDR2 YDEGEE. A few counts support this clone. Treatment in this sample: oral pan-JAK inhibitor, 5-10 mg twice daily. Investigators isolated RNA and reverse transcribed it into cDNA to act as the sequencing template. Repertoires were generated with immunoSEQ multiplex PCR, while TCRdb's copy carries only in-frame clones and drops some. The table has 90,000 or so clones, roughly 40% seen once.

The chain is built from TRBV5-8 and TRBJ2-1, with D tentatively TRBD1 or TRBD2 (6 bases each). This sample comprised CD8+ T cells sorted from blood, obtained at week 24, from a patient treated with tofacitinib. The origin of this receptor is a human donor with alopecia areata. The chain's CDR3 is CASIPSRGLSYNEQFF. DNA of the CDR3: TGTGCCAGCATCCCCAGCCGGGGGCTCTCCTACAATGAGCAGTTCTTC.